In this sample, the clone carrying this TCR beta chain turned up many times. An absence of ophthalmopathy progression within 18 months meant stable Graves' hyperthyroidism. More than 9.5 ml fresh peripheral blood yielded the PBMCs. The TCR beta CDR3 regions underwent amplification using RNA transcripts as the source. The TCR CDR3 first-round RT-PCR relied on the HTBI primer set. TCRdb reprocessed the multiplex PCR reads via MiXCR and lists one record per CDR3 protein. The table shows some 360,000 distinct CDR3 sequences, with roughly 14% occurring only once. The data are from a study of T cells in Graves' hyperthyroidism and ophthalmopathy. Study-level information: Upon initial diagnosis and before any treatment, peripheral blood was collected.

Germline V lookup: CDR1 SEHNR, CDR2 FQNEAQ (reference sequence). CDR3 length: 16 amino acids. The V gene lost 5 bases and the J gene lost 2 bases, with 19 bases spanning the gap. The receptor was isolated from a woman in her sixties or seventies with Graves' hyperthyroidism. The rearrangement links TRBV7-9 to TRBJ2-7; maybe TRBD2 (5 bases). The sample comprised blood. In DNA form, the CDR3 reads TGTGCCAGCAGCCGAGTTCTTGGACTCCAGACCTACGAGCAGTACTTC. Its protein product is CASSRVLGLQTYEQYF.